The T cell receptor beta chain under discussion was sequenced for a study of blood T cells in healthy people across ages. Regarding the study as a whole: As age increased, TCR beta diversity per million T cells fell in a roughly linear fashion.

This clonotype showed up many times. The target antigen is unknown. Alongside a J-beta primer mix, a sample-barcoded 5' primer served in a second PCR lasting roughly 6 to 11 cycles. TCRdb re-analysed the 5' RACE reads in MiXCR, keeping a single row per CDR3 protein. This table holds 870,000 or so distinct CDR3 sequences, 29% found once. The sequenced material came from blood. The sequence came from a woman older than 75 in good health.

The CDR3 nucleotides are TGCAGTGCTAGCCCCTTGACAGGGGGCGGCACTGAAGCTTTCTTT. Translated, it gives CSASPLTGGGTEAFF. The chain links TRBV20-1 to TRBJ1-1; 10 nucleotides line up with TRBD1. The length of the CDR3 is 15 residues. The germline CDR1 and CDR2 sequences are DFQATT and SNEGSKA (reference sequence). V was pared by 3 bases and J by 4 bases, with 8 bases of the junction left unmatched.